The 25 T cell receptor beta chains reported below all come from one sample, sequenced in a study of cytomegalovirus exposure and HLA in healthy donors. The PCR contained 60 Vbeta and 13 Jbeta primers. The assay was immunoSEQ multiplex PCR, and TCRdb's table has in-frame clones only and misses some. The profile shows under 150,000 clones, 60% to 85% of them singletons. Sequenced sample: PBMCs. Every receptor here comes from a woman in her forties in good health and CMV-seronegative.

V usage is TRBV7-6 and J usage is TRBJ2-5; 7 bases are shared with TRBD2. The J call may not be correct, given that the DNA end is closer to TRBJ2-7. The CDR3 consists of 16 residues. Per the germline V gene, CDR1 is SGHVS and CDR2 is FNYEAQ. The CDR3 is CASSLGGGSTVYEQYF. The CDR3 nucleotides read TGTGCCAGCAGCTTAGGGGGCGGGAGTACGGTCTACGAGCAGTACTTC.

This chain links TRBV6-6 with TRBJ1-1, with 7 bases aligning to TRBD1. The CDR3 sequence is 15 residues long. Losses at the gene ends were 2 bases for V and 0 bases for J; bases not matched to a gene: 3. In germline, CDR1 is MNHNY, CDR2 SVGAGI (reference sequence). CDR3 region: CASSYGGTVNTEAFF. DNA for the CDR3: TGTGCCAGCAGTTACGGGGGGACAGTGAACACTGAAGCTTTCTTT.

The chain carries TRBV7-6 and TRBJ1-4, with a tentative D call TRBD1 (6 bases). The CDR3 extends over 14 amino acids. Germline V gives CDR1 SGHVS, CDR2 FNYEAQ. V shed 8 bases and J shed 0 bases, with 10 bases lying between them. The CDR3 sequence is CASRQEPTNEKLFF. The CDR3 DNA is TGTGCCAGCCGACAGGAACCAACTAATGAAAAACTGTTTTTT. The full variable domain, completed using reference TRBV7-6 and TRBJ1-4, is GAGVSQSPRYKVTKRGQDVALRCDPISGHVSLYWYRQALGQGPEFLTYFNYEAQQDKSGLPNDRFSAERPEGSISTLTIQRTEQRDSAMYRCASRQEPTNEKLFFGSGTQLSVL.

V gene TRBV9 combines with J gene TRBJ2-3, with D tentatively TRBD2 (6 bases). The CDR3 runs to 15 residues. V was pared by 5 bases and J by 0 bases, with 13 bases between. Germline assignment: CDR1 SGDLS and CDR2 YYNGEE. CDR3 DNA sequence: TGTGCCAGCAGTATGGGTGGGGGGAGCACAGATACGCAGTATTTT. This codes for CASSMGGGSTDTQYF.

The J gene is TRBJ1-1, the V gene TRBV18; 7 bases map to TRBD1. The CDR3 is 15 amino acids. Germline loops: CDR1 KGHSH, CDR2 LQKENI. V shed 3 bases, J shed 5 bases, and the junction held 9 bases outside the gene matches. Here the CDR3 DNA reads TGTGCCAGCTCACCGGAATTGACAGGGAAAACTGAAGCTTTCTTT. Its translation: CASSPELTGKTEAFF.

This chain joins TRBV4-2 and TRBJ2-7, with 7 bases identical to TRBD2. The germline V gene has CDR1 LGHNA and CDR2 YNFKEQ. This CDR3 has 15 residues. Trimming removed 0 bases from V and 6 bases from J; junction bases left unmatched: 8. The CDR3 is CASSQESGGGSEQYF. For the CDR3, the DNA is TGTGCCAGCAGCCAAGAAAGCGGCGGGGGATCCGAGCAGTACTTC.

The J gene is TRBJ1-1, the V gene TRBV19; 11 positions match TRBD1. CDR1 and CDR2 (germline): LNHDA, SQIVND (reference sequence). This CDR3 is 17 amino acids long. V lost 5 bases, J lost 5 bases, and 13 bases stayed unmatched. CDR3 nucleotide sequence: TGTGCCAGTAGTCCCCGGACGGACAGGGGGCGTAAGACTGAAGCTTTCTTT. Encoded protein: CASSPRTDRGRKTEAFF.

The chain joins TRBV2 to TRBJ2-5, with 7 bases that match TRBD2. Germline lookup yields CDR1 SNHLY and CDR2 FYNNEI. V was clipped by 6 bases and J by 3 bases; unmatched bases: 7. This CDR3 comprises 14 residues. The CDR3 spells CASRVLSGKETQYF. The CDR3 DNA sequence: TGTGCCAGCAGGGTATTGAGCGGGAAAGAGACCCAGTACTTC.

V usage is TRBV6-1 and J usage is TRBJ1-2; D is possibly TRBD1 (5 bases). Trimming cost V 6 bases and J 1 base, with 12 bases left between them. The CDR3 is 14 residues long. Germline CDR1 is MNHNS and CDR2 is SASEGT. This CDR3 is CASRNQGGNYGYTF. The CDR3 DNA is TGTGCCAGCAGGAACCAGGGAGGTAACTATGGCTACACCTTC.

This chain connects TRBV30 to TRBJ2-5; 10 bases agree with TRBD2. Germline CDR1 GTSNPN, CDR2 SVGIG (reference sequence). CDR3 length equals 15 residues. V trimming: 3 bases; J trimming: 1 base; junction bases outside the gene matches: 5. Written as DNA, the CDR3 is TGTGCCTGGAGACAGGCTAGCGGGGGCCAAGAGACCCAGTACTTC. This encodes CAWRQASGGQETQYF.

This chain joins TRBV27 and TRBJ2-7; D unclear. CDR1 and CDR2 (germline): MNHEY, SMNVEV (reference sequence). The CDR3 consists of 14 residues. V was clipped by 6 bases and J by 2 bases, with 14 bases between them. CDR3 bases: TGTGCCAGCAGGGGCCAGCCCTGGGCCTACGAGCAGTACTTC. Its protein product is CASRGQPWAYEQYF.

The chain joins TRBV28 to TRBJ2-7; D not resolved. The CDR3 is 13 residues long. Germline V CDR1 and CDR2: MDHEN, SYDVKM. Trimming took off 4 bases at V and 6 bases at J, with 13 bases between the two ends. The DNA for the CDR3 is TGTGCCAGCAGTTCCAGCGAGGCCTTCGAGCAGTACTTC. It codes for CASSSSEAFEQYF.

The CDR3: CASSSDTSGEWIADTQYF. The CDR3 coding sequence is TGCGCCAGCAGCTCTGATACTAGCGGGGAATGGATCGCAGATACGCAGTATTTT. This chain joins TRBV5-1 and TRBJ2-3, with 10 bases aligning to TRBD2. This CDR3 contains 18 residues. The germline V gene encodes CDR1 SGHRS and CDR2 YFSETQ. The ends lost 3 bases at V and 4 bases at J; junction bases unmatched: 14.

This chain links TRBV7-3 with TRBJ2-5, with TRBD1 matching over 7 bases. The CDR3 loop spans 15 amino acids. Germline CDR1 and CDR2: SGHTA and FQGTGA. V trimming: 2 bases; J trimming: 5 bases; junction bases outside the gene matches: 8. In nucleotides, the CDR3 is TGTGCCAGCAGCTTAGACAGGGCCACCGCGGAGACCCAGTACTTC. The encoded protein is CASSLDRATAETQYF.

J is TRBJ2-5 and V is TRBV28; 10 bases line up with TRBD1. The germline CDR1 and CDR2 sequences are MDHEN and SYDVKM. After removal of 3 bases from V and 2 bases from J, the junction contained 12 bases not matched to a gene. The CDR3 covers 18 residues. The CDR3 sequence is CASSFRVSGDRGQETQYF. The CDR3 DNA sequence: TGTGCCAGCAGTTTTAGGGTTTCGGGGGACAGGGGTCAAGAGACCCAGTACTTC.

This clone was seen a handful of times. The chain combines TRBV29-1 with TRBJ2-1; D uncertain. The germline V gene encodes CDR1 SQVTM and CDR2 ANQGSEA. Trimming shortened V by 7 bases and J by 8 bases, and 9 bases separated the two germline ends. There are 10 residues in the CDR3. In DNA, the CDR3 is TGCAGCGGCGTTAGCTATGAGCAGTTCTTC. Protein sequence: CSGVSYEQFF.

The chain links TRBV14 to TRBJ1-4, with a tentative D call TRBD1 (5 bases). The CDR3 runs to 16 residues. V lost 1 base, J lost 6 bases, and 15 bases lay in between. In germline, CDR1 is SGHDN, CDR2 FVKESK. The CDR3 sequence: CASSQVSGSRDEKLFF. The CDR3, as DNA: TGTGCCAGCAGCCAAGTATCAGGGTCAAGGGATGAAAAACTGTTTTTT.

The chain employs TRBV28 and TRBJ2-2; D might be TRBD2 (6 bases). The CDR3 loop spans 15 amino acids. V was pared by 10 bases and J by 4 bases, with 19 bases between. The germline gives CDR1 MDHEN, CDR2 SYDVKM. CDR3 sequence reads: CATVFSSGPTGELFF. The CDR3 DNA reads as TGTGCCACCGTATTTTCGAGCGGGCCCACCGGGGAGCTGTTTTTT.

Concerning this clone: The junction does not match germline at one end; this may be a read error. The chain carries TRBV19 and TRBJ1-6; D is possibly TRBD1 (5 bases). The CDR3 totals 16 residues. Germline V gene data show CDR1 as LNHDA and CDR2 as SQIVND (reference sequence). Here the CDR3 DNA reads TGTGCGAGTAACCCCTCCCCCCAGGGTACGAATTCACCCCTCCACTTT. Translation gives CASNPSPQGTNSPLHF.

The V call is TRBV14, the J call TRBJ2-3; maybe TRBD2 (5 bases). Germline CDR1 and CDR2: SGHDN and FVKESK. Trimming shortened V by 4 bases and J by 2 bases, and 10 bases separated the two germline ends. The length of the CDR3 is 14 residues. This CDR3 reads CASSPKGLTDTQYF. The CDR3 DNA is TGTGCCAGCAGCCCGAAAGGACTCACAGATACGCAGTATTTT.

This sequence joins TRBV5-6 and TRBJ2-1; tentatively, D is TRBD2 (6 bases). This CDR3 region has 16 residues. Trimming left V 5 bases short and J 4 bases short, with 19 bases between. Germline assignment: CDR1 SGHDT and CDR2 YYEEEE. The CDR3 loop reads CASSSEGRGEYNEQFF. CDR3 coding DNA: TGTGCCAGCAGTTCTGAGGGGCGGGGAGAATACAATGAGCAGTTCTTC.

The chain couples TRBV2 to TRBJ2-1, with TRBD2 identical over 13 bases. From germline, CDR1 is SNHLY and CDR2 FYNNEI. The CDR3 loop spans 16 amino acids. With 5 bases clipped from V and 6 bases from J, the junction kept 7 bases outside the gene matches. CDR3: CASSPQGLAGLNEQFF. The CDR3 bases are TGTGCCAGCAGTCCACAGGGACTAGCGGGACTCAATGAGCAGTTCTTC.

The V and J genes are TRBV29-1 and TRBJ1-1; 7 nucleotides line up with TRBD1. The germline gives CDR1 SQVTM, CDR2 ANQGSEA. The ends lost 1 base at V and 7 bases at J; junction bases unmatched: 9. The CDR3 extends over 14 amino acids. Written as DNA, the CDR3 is TGCAGCGTTGAAGGTAGTACAGGGGACAGTGAAGCTTTCTTT. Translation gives CSVEGSTGDSEAFF.

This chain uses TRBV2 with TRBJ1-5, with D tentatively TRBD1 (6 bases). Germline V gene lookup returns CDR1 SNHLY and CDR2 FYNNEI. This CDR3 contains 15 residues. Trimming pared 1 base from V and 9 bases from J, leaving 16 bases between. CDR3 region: CASSEGGGSKRPQHF. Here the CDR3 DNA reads TGTGCCAGCAGTGAAGGGGGGGGCAGCAAAAGGCCCCAGCATTTT.

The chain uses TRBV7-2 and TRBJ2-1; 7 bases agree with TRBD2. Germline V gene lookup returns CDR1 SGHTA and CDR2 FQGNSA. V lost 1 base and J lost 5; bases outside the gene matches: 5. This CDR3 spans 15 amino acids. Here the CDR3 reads CASSLVSSGDNEQFF. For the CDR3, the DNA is TGTGCCAGCAGCTTAGTCTCTAGCGGAGACAATGAGCAGTTCTTC. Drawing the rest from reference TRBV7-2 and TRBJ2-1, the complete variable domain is GAGVSQSPSNKVTEKGKDVELRCDPISGHTALYWYRQSLGQGLEFLIYFQGNSAPDKSGLPSDRFSAERTGGSVSTLTIQRTQQEDSAVYLCASSLVSSGDNEQFFGPGTRLTVL.